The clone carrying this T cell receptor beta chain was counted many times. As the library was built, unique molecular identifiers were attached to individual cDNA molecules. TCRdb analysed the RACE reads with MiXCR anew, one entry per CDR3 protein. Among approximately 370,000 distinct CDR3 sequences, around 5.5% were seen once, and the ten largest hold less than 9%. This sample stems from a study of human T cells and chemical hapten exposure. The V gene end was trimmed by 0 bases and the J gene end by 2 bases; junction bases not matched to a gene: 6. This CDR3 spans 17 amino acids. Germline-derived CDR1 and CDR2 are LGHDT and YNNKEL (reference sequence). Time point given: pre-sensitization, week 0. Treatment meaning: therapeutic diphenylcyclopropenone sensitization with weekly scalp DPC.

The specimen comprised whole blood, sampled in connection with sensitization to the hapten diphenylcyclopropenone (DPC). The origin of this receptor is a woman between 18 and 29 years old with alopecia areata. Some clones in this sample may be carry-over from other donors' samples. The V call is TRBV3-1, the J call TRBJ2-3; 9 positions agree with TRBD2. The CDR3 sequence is CASSQDLTSGFTDTQYF. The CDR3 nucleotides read TGTGCCAGCAGCCAAGATCTGACTAGCGGATTCACAGATACGCAGTATTTT.